This TCR beta chain was sequenced for a study of cytomegalovirus exposure and HLA in healthy donors. Findings of the study overall: An ancestry cluster, one associated with Asian ancestry, reportedly showed fewer N-insertions than the approximately 670-donor mean in a later analysis. Usually a TCR sequence was rare, but some public TCRs were found in many donors.

V lost 6 bases and J lost 7; bases outside the gene matches: 11. The CDR3 covers 16 residues. Germline values: CDR1 SGHDN, CDR2 FVKESK. This PCR relied on a set of 60 Vbeta primers and 13 Jbeta primers. Using immunoSEQ multiplex PCR, the repertoire was profiled, and TCRdb retains in-frame clones only, with some absent. Recorded here are some 110,000 clones; the top ten clones represent 6.8%. As concerns this clone: Its specificity is unknown.

The rearrangement uses TRBV14 and TRBJ2-7, with 14 bases lining up with TRBD2. Material: PBMCs. The receptor's source is a man in his forties in good health and CMV-seropositive. The CDR3 coding sequence is TGTGCCAGCAGTTTAACCGGGACTAGCGGGAGTCGGGAGCAGTACTTC. Translated, it gives CASSLTGTSGSREQYF.